This entry lists 30 T cell receptor beta chains sequenced from one sample in a study of T-cell reconstitution after alpha-beta-depleted transplantation in children. Unique molecular identifiers featured in how the TCRbeta library was prepared. TCRdb itself ran the PCR reads through MiXCR, one entry per CDR3 protein. Seen here are almost 500,000 distinct CDR3 sequences, approximately 12% observed once, and the top ten hold less than 6.5%. Material: PBMCs from the stem cell graft donor, obtained from the stem cell graft. The receptor source for this set is a human donor who donated a stem cell graft to a child with combined immunodeficiency.

This clonotype appeared a few times. The V gene is TRBV7-2, the J gene TRBJ1-1; a weak D match, TRBD1 (6 bases). This CDR3 spans 15 amino acids. The germline V gene encodes CDR1 SGHTA and CDR2 FQGNSA. The ends were cut back, 4 bases at V and 3 bases at J, with 15 bases in the middle. The CDR3 loop reads CASSSPGESHTEAFF. The CDR3 nucleotides are TGTGCCAGCAGCTCCCCAGGGGAGAGTCACACTGAAGCTTTCTTT.

The chain joins TRBV18 to TRBJ1-2; maybe TRBD1 (6 bases). This CDR3 is built from 16 residues. Germline lookup yields CDR1 KGHSH and CDR2 LQKENI. V lost 2 bases to trimming and J lost 2 bases, with 15 bases between them. The CDR3 protein is CASSPSFSGQNYGYTF. The CDR3, as DNA: TGTGCCAGCTCACCAAGCTTTTCCGGACAGAACTATGGCTACACCTTC.

This clonotype was seen ten or more times. This chain joins TRBV28 and TRBJ1-5; D gene unclear. The germline V gene has CDR1 MDHEN and CDR2 SYDVKM. This CDR3 region has 14 residues. V was shortened by 6 bases and J by 5 bases, with 14 bases between the two germline ends. The CDR3 spells CASRPSANHQPQHF. CDR3 coding DNA: TGTGCCAGCAGGCCGTCTGCAAATCATCAGCCCCAGCATTTT.

This clonotype occurred many times. The rearrangement links TRBV9 to TRBJ2-1, with TRBD1 as a possible D gene (6 bases). Trimming removed 2 bases at V and 5 bases at J, with 20 bases between. Germline CDR1 is SGDLS and CDR2 is YYNGEE. The length of the CDR3 is 17 residues. The CDR3 is CASSVLSGGYGHNEQFF. CDR3 nucleotide sequence: TGTGCCAGCAGCGTTCTGTCTGGGGGCTATGGGCACAATGAGCAGTTCTTC.

The chain is built from TRBV4-3 and TRBJ2-1; D is perhaps TRBD1 or TRBD2 (5 bases each). With 1 base removed from V and 3 bases from J, the gap between germline ends came to 13 bases. Germline-derived CDR1 and CDR2 are LGHNA and YSLEER. There are 16 residues in the CDR3. CDR3 protein: CASSQGVMGDYNEQFF. CDR3 bases: TGCGCCAGCAGCCAAGGGGTCATGGGGGACTACAATGAGCAGTTCTTC.

The J gene is TRBJ2-1, the V gene TRBV12-3 or TRBV12-4, with 8 bases fitting TRBD1. The CDR3 has 14 amino acids. V lost 3 bases and J lost 8; bases outside the gene matches: 6. The CDR3: CASSFKQGAYEQFF. The CDR3 coding sequence is TGTGCCAGCAGTTTTAAGCAGGGGGCCTATGAGCAGTTCTTC.

This sequence joins TRBV12-3 or TRBV12-4 and TRBJ2-7; D is tentatively TRBD1 or TRBD2 (5 bases each). V lost 5 bases and J lost 6, with 20 bases in between. The CDR3 is made up of 15 amino acids. The CDR3 sequence is CASSGGPQEGCEQYF. Here the CDR3 DNA reads TGTGCCAGCAGTGGGGGACCCCAGGAAGGTTGCGAGCAGTACTTC.

J is TRBJ1-1 and V is TRBV30; weak D call: TRBD1 (6 bases). Germline-derived CDR1 and CDR2 are GTSNPN and SVGIG (reference sequence). CDR3 length: 14 amino acids. V lost 3 bases and J lost 1, with 12 bases in between. CDR3 residues: CAWRGDRRNTEAFF. Written as DNA, the CDR3 is TGTGCCTGGAGGGGTGACAGGAGGAACACTGAAGCTTTCTTT.

This clonotype was observed many times. The chain is built from TRBV5-6 and TRBJ2-7, with a tentative D call TRBD2 (5 bases). This CDR3 contains 14 residues. Germline V gene lookup returns CDR1 SGHDT and CDR2 YYEEEE. The germline V and J ends were trimmed by 2 bases and 2 bases, with 11 bases remaining between them. CDR3 DNA sequence: TGTGCCAGCAGCTTCCCCGGGATCACCTACGAGCAGTACTTC. Its protein product is CASSFPGITYEQYF.

This clonotype was observed a few times. V is TRBV20-1 and J is TRBJ2-3; D is uncertain. CDR1 is DFQATT, CDR2 SNEGSKA, per germline (reference sequence). There are 12 residues in the CDR3. The ends were cut back, 1 base at V and 4 bases at J, with 6 bases in the middle. The CDR3 DNA reads as TGCAGTGCTAGAGTAGGGCCAGATACGCAGTATTTT. This translates into CSARVGPDTQYF.

This clonotype was counted between two and nine times. This rearrangement joins TRBV5-1 to TRBJ2-1; 9 bases fit TRBD1. Germline assignment: CDR1 SGHRS and CDR2 YFSETQ. V gave up 5 bases and J gave up 8 bases; unmatched junction bases: 11. This CDR3 contains 15 residues. In nucleotides, the CDR3 is TGCGCCAGCAGTAATCCGGGACAGGGTGGGGATGAGCAGTTCTTC. The encoded protein is CASSNPGQGGDEQFF.

This chain's CDR3 is CASSIAGVSYNEQFF. The CDR3 nucleotides are TGTGCCAGTAGTATAGCGGGAGTGTCCTACAATGAGCAGTTCTTC. V is TRBV19 and J is TRBJ2-1, with D possibly TRBD2 on 6 matching bases. Germline loops: CDR1 LNHDA, CDR2 SQIVND (reference sequence). Trimming pared 1 base from V and 1 base from J, leaving 8 bases between. The CDR3 runs to 15 residues.

There are a few counts of this clonotype. The chain is built from TRBV7-8 and TRBJ2-5; D is ambiguous. The V gene's germline CDR1 is SGHVS and CDR2 FQNEAQ. V was trimmed by 1 base and J by 4 bases, leaving 10 bases between them. The CDR3 extends over 14 amino acids. The CDR3 region is CASSLVPPGETQYF. Here the CDR3 DNA reads TGTGCCAGCAGCTTAGTCCCACCGGGAGAGACCCAGTACTTC. The variable domain in full, completed from reference TRBV7-8 and TRBJ2-5, reads GAGVSQSPRYKVAKRGQDVALRCDPISGHVSLFWYQQALGQGPEFLTYFQNEAQLDKSGLPSDRFFAERPEGSVSTLKIQRTQQEDSAVYLCASSLVPPGETQYFGPGTRLLVL.

The chain recombines TRBV4-2 with TRBJ2-5; D is undetermined. This CDR3 spans 16 amino acids. The germline V gene has CDR1 LGHNA and CDR2 YNFKEQ. V lost 1 base and J 1 base, leaving 13 bases between the germline ends. The CDR3 DNA reads TGTGCCAGCAGCCAAGTAGGTATGGGGTCCCAAGAGACCCAGTACTTC. This sequence encodes CASSQVGMGSQETQYF.

V gene TRBV5-1 combines with J gene TRBJ2-1, with TRBD2 identical over 10 bases. Per germline, CDR1 SGHRS and CDR2 YFSETQ. The CDR3 length is 15 residues. V lost 3 bases and J lost 7; bases outside the gene matches: 7. Here the CDR3 reads CASSSQRGGRNEQFF. CDR3 coding DNA: TGCGCCAGCAGCTCCCAGCGGGGGGGCAGGAATGAGCAGTTCTTC.

The chain couples TRBV11-2 to TRBJ2-3; 7 nucleotides match TRBD1. V shed 6 bases and J 9 bases; nucleotides not matched to a gene: 12. Per germline, CDR1 SGHAT and CDR2 FQNNGV. This CDR3 comprises 14 residues. CDR3 coding DNA: TGTGCCAGCAGACCTACCCCGGGACAGCAGACGCAGTATTTT. As protein: CASRPTPGQQTQYF.

This clonotype occurred a few times. This chain joins TRBV9 and TRBJ1-5; D is unclear. The V and J ends lost 0 bases and 5 bases respectively, with 12 bases between them. The CDR3 is 15 residues long. Germline V gene sequence: CDR1 SGDLS, CDR2 YYNGEE. CDR3 coding DNA: TGTGCCAGCAGCGTAGGAGAGGGTAAGGATCAGCCCCAGCATTTT. It is translated as CASSVGEGKDQPQHF.

The chain is built from TRBV11-2 and TRBJ2-3, with D possibly TRBD1 on 6 matching bases. Trimming took 4 bases from V and 0 from J, leaving 14 bases between them. This CDR3 region has 16 residues. The V gene's germline CDR1 is SGHAT and CDR2 FQNNGV. The CDR3: CASSSTGTISTDTQYF. In DNA form, the CDR3 reads TGTGCCAGCAGCTCGACCGGGACAATAAGCACAGATACGCAGTATTTT.

This clonotype was detected ten times or more. V and J are TRBV7-9 and TRBJ2-5, with no clear D. CDR1 and CDR2 (germline): SEHNR, FQNEAQ (reference sequence). V was shortened by 1 base and J by 2 bases, with 8 bases between the two germline ends. This CDR3 region has 14 residues. The DNA of the CDR3 is TGTGCCAGCAGCTTAGTCCAGGAGCAAGAGACCCAGTACTTC. This gives the protein CASSLVQEQETQYF.

This clonotype has ten or more counts. The chain has TRBV5-1 and TRBJ2-7, with 8 bases fitting TRBD1. Germline lookup yields CDR1 SGHRS and CDR2 YFSETQ. Trimming cost V 0 bases and J 4 bases; bases outside gene matches: 12. This CDR3 has 17 amino acids. The CDR3 region is CASSLGGSRDRWYEQYF. In DNA form, the CDR3 reads TGCGCCAGCAGCTTGGGGGGGAGCCGGGACAGGTGGTACGAGCAGTACTTC.

Many counts were recorded for this clonotype. The chain uses TRBV29-1 and TRBJ2-1, with D possibly called TRBD1 or TRBD2 (5 bases each). There are 17 residues in the CDR3. The germline V gene has CDR1 SQVTM and CDR2 ANQGSEA. The V gene lost 3 bases and the J gene lost 0 bases, with 18 bases spanning the gap. The CDR3 DNA reads as TGCAGCGTTGAGGGGGTAGCACGGTCGAGCTCCTACAATGAGCAGTTCTTC. Its translation: CSVEGVARSSSYNEQFF.

This clonotype appeared a few times. The chain has TRBV10-3 and TRBJ1-1; 10 bases match TRBD1. The germline V gene encodes CDR1 ENHRY and CDR2 SYGVKD. The CDR3 consists of 15 residues. The ends lost 5 bases at V and 1 base at J; junction bases unmatched: 4. CDR3 bases: TGTGCCATCAGTTGGGGACAGGGGAAGAACACTGAAGCTTTCTTT. Its translation is CAISWGQGKNTEAFF.

This clonotype has only one observation. The chain combines TRBV7-9 with TRBJ2-3; TRBD1 agrees at 10 bases. The V gene end was trimmed by 5 bases and the J gene end by 4 bases; junction bases not matched to a gene: 9. The CDR3 extends over 16 amino acids. Germline CDR1 is SEHNR and CDR2 is FQNEAQ (reference sequence). The CDR3, as DNA: TGTGCCAGCAGCCCGGTCGGACAGGGGGATGCAGATACGCAGTATTTT. This encodes CASSPVGQGDADTQYF.

This clonotype was observed many times. The rearrangement links TRBV15 to TRBJ1-2, with D unresolved. The CDR3 has 13 residues. Trimming took off 0 bases at V and 7 bases at J, with 9 bases between the two ends. From germline, CDR1 is LNHNV and CDR2 YYDKDF (reference sequence). The CDR3 nucleotides read TGTGCCACCAGCAGAGACGGAAGATCTGGCTACACCTTC. This translates into CATSRDGRSGYTF.

The gene calls are TRBV15 and TRBJ2-3, with a tentative D call TRBD1 (5 bases). Trimming shortened V by 2 bases and J by 8 bases, and 14 bases separated the two germline ends. This CDR3 has 14 amino acids. CDR1 is LNHNV and CDR2 is YYDKDF in the germline V gene (reference sequence). The CDR3 coding sequence is TGTGCCACCAGCAGATCGACCCTGCAGGGTACGCAGTATTTT. Amino acids: CATSRSTLQGTQYF.

This clonotype was recorded many times. V is TRBV24-1 and J is TRBJ2-1, with 8 bases fitting TRBD2. The CDR3 totals 16 residues. Looked up from germline, CDR1 is KGHDR and CDR2 is SFDVKD. J lost 5 bases, V lost 3 bases, and 8 bases had no gene match. The CDR3, as DNA: TGTGCCACCAGTGATGTGGGACTAGGGAGGGACAATGAGCAGTTCTTC. Its translation: CATSDVGLGRDNEQFF.

This rearrangement joins TRBV5-1 to TRBJ1-3; 7 bases map to TRBD1. The CDR3 spans 14 residues. Germline V gene data show CDR1 as SGHRS and CDR2 as YFSETQ. The V and J ends lost 3 bases and 2 bases, in that order; junction bases with no gene match: 2. Written as DNA, the CDR3 is TGCGCCAGCAGCTCCGGGACAGCTGGAAACACCATATATTTT. Protein product: CASSSGTAGNTIYF.

The chain recombines TRBV5-1 with TRBJ1-1; unclear D gene. Germline V gene data show CDR1 as SGHRS and CDR2 as YFSETQ. This CDR3 contains 11 residues. The V end was cut by 6 bases, the J end by 5 bases, with 8 bases between. The CDR3 sequence: CASILETEAFF. CDR3 nucleotide sequence: TGCGCCAGCATATTAGAGACTGAAGCTTTCTTT.

CDR3 loop: CSARELRTSGSGRQFF. As DNA, the CDR3 is TGCAGTGCTAGAGAACTAAGAACTAGCGGGAGTGGTAGGCAGTTCTTC. The chain links TRBV20-1 to TRBJ2-1; the match to TRBD2 covers 11 bases. The V gene end was trimmed by 0 bases and the J gene end by 12 bases; junction bases not matched to a gene: 13. The CDR3 is made up of 16 amino acids. CDR1 and CDR2 from the germline V gene are DFQATT and SNEGSKA (reference sequence).

DNA of the CDR3: TGTGCCAGCAGCTTAAAAACCACAGGGGGCCGCTGGGGCCCTTTGAACACTGAAGCTTTCTTT. Its translation: CASSLKTTGGRWGPLNTEAFF. V gene TRBV7-3 combines with J gene TRBJ1-1, with 9 positions matching TRBD1. The CDR3 covers 21 residues. Germline V gene lookup returns CDR1 SGHTA and CDR2 FQGTGA. The V and J ends lost 1 base and 0 bases, in that order; junction bases with no gene match: 18.